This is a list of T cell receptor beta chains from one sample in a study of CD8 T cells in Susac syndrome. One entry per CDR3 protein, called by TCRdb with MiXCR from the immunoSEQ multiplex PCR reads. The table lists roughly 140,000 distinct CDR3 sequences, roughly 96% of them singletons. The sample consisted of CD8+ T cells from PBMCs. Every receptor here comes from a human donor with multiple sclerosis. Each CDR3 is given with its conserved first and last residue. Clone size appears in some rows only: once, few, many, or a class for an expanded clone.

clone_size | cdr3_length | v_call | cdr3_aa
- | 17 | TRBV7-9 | CASSPVWSGTTQETQYF
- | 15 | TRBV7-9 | CASSPSPQGGSEQYF
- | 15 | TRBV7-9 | CASSLGTGRQETQYF
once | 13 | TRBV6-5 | CASSSNVYNEQFF
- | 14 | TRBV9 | CASSGQGGTDTQYF
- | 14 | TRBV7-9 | CASLDRELNTEAFF
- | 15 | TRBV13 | CASSLRQVDQETQYF
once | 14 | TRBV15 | CATSREEAVYGYTF
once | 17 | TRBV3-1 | CASSRIPGQGMNTEAFF
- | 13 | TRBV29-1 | CSVAAGDYGEQFF
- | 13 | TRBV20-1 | CSATGDSNQPQHF
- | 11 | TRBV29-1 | CSVDLGYEQYF
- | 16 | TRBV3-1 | CASSSRSGAGYNEQFF
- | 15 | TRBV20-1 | CSARDAGASTDTQYF
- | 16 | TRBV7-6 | CASSLGGRLAGAPQYF
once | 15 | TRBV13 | CASGVRGIDKNIQYF
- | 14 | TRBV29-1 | CSAWDTSSYNEQFF
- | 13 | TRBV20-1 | CSAVPRSYNEQFF
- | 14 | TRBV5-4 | CASSLEVGEETQYF
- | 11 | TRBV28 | CASSLITEAFF
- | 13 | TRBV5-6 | CASSRGYNEKLFF
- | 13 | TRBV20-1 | CSASSRVGQPQHF
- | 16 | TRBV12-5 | CASGLPPGQGIDTQYF
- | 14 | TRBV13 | CASSPSDKSYEQYF
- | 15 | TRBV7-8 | CASSPGTAIPDEQFF
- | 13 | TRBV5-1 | CASRGEMAWEQYF
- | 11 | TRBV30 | CAWSGGLEQYF
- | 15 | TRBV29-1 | CSVLGQRIGTDTQYF
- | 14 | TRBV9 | CASSVSGFTDTQYF
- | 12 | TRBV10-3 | CAIKDSHDGYTF
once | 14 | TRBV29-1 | CSVPTAVEGTEAFF
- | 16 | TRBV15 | CATSRDRGAFTDTQYF
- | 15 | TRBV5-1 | CASSLTMTSFHEQYF
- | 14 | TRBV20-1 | CSAPTSEATDTQYF
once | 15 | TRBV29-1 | CSVNLPGGVYNEQFF
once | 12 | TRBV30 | CAWSEGGSSYTF
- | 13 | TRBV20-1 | CSARELAGETQYF
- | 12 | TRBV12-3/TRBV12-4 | CASSPGGKGYTF
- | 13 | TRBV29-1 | CSVEGPVNYGYTF
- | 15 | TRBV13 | CASISSAQGAEEQYF
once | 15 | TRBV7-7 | CASSPNGDPTDTQYF
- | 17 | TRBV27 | CASSLIGGAEVHYGYTF
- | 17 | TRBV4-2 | CASSQEGVSQGYNEQFF
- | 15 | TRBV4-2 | CASSQDSSGANVLTF
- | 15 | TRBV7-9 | CASSLGGTETYEQYF
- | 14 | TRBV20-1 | CSARVDGYYNEQFF
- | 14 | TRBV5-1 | CASSPGAASYEQYF
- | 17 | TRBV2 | CASSVTPGLELGNEQFF
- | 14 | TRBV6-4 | CASSDSTGSYGYTF
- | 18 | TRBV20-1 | CSASRGTSRAHSYNEQFF
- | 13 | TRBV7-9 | CASSLPQDTEAFF
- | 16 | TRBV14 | CASSLLWSLLINEQFF
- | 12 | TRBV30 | CAWSVGIYEQYF
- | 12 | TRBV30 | CAWSLNNYGYTF
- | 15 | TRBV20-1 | CSARALLTRTDTQYF